What follows describes a single T cell receptor (beta chain). This clone's antigen is unknown. Base qualities were left out, and no much larger clone turns up one base away. The data stem from a study of blood T cell repertoires in COVID-19 (TCRdb year 2020). With respect to the entire study: Samples covering the acute and convalescent phases of COVID-19 were provided by collaborators in the United States, Italy and Spain. The repertoires were made available in a free public database intended to serve as a resource for research on the immune response to SARS-CoV-2. The sample metadata nearly always contained a de-identified subject ID, COVID-19 status, age in years and sex. The material from the prospective study consisted of cDNA or gDNA derived from T cells, B-cell-depleted T cells, or PBMCs. HLA class I and class II types, where available, came from metadata supplied by the sample provider rather than from assay-based typing. Subjects who had been exposed to COVID-19, were actively infected with it, or had recovered from it provided the deeply sampled blood TCRbeta repertoires that made up the dataset. The samples were drawn from the first 160 participants of the ongoing ImmuneRACE study and from over 950 subjects provided by 6 global collaborators.

TCRbeta CDR3 regions were amplified from genomic DNA by means of the immunoSEQ Assay, a bias-controlled multiplex PCR. The paper's data handling went like this. The number of nucleated cells in each sample was estimated from the amplification of reference gene primers within the assay. To quantify the absolute abundance of each unique TCRbeta CDR3 rearrangement, sequence reads were collapsed and filtered. For each sample, productive Simpson clonality was calculated by taking the square root of Simpson's diversity index across productive rearrangements. The immuneACCESS repertoire file appears here via TCRdb, limited to in-frame rearrangements. These files lack a portion of the clones; in checked studies, under half of the deficit traces to unresolved V genes, and the cause of the others is not known. V, J and clone size reflect that table, while D and trimming were determined from the DNA. The sample contains around 210,000 clones, over 75% of them found a single time. Approximately 5% of the sample is taken by the ten largest.

General study outcomes and caveats: How much clinical and demographic metadata was included differed by source and by participant, and the metadata was provided uncurated.

In Seattle, one collaborating source enrolled patients while the infection was active and tracked those patients longitudinally over the course of disease. Each collaborating institution followed its own protocols to collect whole blood in K2EDTA tubes. For TCRbeta analysis, collaborators shipped samples in one of three forms: frozen whole blood, isolated PBMCs, or DNA extracted from either of those sample types. Sequenced input: peripheral blood. The TCR was taken from a man aged 50 to 59 with COVID-19, enrolled during active disease.

The base sequence is TGTGCCAGCAGCTTAGAAGGCGGGGGGGCCTACGAGCAGTACTTC. It encodes CASSLEGGGAYEQYF. The receptor chain draws on TRBV7-8 and TRBJ2-7; 9 of the junction bases match TRBD2. V has 1 base trimmed and J has 2 bases trimmed; junction bases matching no gene number 3. Inclusive of the bounding cysteine and phenylalanine, the CDR3 is 15 residues long. The retained sequence is limited to the CDR3, 45 bases, with the frame set at the first base. Based on the germline V gene, the CDR1 and CDR2 sequences are SGHVS and FQNEAQ.